This TCR beta chain was documented in a study of human T cells and chemical hapten exposure. Across the whole study: Sensitization employed 2% DPC on approximately 2 cm by approximately 2 cm of upper inner arm skin.

Each CDR3 protein is one row after TCRdb ran MiXCR on the RACE reads. The repertoire holds 89,000 or so distinct CDR3 sequences, with 7.5% to 9.5% as singletons. Time point of the sample: pre-sensitization, week 0. Indicated treatment: therapeutic diphenylcyclopropenone sensitization with weekly scalp DPC. Only after blood had been drawn was each patch test applied. The study enrolled 18 to 70-year-old alopecia patients suitable for DPC. V lost 6 bases and J 4 bases, leaving 15 bases between the germline ends. This CDR3 region has 15 residues. The germline CDR1 and CDR2 sequences are MDHEN and SYDVKM. This clonotype appeared many times.

The specimen comprised whole blood, sampled in connection with sensitization to the hapten diphenylcyclopropenone (DPC). The TCR comes from a man between 35 and 55 years old with alopecia areata. Some clones in this sample may be carry-over from other donors' samples. The chain recombines TRBV28 with TRBJ1-4; possible D gene TRBD1, 5 bases. CDR3 residues: CASSTDGGVNEKLFF. CDR3 DNA sequence: TGTGCCAGCAGCACGGACGGGGGAGTTAATGAAAAACTGTTTTTT.